This T cell receptor (beta chain) was obtained from a study of T cell repertoires in cytomegalovirus infection. Germline CDR1 SGDLS, CDR2 YYNGEE. V dropped 2 bases and J dropped 2; count of bases not matched to a gene: 4. The CDR3 has 15 amino acids. A single record per CDR3 protein comes from TCRdb applying MiXCR to the reads. The table shows 100,000 to 150,000 distinct CDR3 sequences, with 8% to 9% occurring only once. The clonotype was recovered from a human donor in good health (CMV status not recorded). Some clones in this sample may be carry-over from other donors' samples. The chain carries TRBV9 and TRBJ2-7; 10 bases fit TRBD2. The sequencing sample was made of PBMCs. In DNA form, the CDR3 reads TGTGCCAGCAGCGTCTCTAGCGGGGGTCCCTACGAGCAGTACTTC. Translated, it gives CASSVSSGGPYEQYF. The full variable domain, rest sourced from reference TRBV9 and TRBJ2-7, is DSGVTQTPKHLITATGQRVTLRCSPRSGDLSVYWYQQSLDQGLQFLIQYYNGEERAKGNILERFSAQQFPDLHSELNLSSLELGDSALYFCASSVSSGGPYEQYFGPGTRLTVT.